This T cell receptor (beta chain) was found in a study of T-cell reconstitution after alpha-beta-depleted transplantation in children. A word on this clonotype: The junction departs from germline at one end; a sequencing error may be responsible.

Researchers prepared the TCRbeta library using unique molecular identifiers, the study reports. TCRdb ran MiXCR on the PCR reads and lists one entry per CDR3 protein. Among roughly 350,000 distinct CDR3 sequences, 10% were seen once, and the ten largest hold around 2.3%. Looked up from germline, CDR1 is SGHRS and CDR2 is YFSETQ. CDR3 length equals 13 residues. The origin of this receptor is a human donor who donated a stem cell graft to a child with acute lymphoblastic leukemia. The sequencing used PBMCs from the stem cell graft donor, collected from the stem cell graft. The chain links TRBV5-1 to TRBJ2-5; D is unresolved. The CDR3 reads CACSLAASETQYF. Here the CDR3 DNA reads TGCGCCTGCAGCTTGGCCGCCTCAGAGACCCAGTACTTC.